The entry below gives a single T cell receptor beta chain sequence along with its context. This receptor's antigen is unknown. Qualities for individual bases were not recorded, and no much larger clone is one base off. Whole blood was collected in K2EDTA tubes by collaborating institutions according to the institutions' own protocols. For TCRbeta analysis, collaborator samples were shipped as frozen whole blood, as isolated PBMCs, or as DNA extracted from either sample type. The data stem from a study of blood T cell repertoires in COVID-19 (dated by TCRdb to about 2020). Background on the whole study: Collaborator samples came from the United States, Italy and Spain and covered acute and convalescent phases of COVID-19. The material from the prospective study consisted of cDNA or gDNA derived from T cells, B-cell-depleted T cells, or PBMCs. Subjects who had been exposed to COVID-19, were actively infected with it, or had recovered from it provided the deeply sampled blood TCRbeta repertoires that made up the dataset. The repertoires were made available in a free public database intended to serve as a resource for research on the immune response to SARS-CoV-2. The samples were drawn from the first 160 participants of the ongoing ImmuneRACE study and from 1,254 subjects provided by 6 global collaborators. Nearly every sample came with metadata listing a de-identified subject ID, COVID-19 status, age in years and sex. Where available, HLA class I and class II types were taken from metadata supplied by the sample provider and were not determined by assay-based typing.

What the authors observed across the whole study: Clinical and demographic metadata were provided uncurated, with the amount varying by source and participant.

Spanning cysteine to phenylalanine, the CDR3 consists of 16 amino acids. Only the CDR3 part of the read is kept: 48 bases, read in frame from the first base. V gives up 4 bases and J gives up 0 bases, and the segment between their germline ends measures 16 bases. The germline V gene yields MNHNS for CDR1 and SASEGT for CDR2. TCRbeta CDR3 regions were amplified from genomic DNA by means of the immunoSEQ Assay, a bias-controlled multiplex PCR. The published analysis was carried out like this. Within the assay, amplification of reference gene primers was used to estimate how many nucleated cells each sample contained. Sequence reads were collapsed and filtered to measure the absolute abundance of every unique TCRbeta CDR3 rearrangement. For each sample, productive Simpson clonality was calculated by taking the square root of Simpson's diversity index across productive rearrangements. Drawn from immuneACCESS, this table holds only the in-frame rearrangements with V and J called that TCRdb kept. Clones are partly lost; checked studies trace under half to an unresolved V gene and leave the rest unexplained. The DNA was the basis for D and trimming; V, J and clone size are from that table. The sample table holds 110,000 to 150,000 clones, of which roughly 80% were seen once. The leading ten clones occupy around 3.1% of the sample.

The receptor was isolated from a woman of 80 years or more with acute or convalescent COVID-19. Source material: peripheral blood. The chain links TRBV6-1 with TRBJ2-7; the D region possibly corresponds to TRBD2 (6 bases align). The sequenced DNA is TGTGCCAGCAGTGGACTTTCGCGGGACCTCTCCTACGAGCAGTACTTC. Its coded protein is CASSGLSRDLSYEQYF.